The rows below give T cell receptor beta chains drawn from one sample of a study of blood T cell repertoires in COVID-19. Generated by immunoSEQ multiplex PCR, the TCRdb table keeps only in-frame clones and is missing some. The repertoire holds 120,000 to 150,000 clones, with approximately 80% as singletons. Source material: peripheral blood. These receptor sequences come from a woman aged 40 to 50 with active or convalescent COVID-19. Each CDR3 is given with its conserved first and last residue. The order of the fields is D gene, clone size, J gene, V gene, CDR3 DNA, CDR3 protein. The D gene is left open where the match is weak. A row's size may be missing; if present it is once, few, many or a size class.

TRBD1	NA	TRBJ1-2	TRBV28	TGTGCCAGCAGCACAGGGGGCGCGGGCTATGGCTACACCTTC	CASSTGGAGYGYTF
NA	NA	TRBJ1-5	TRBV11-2	TGTGCCAGCAGCTCGGACGGACATAGCAATCAGCCCCAGCATTTT	CASSSDGHSNQPQHF
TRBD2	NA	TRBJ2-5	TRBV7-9	TGTGCCAGCAGCCGTTGGCTAGCGGGTTCGGGAGGGTACCAAGAGACCCAGTACTTC	CASSRWLAGSGGYQETQYF
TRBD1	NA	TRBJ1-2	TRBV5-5	TGTGCCAGCAGCTTGGGAGGAGGGACAGTTCTCTTCTATGGCTACACCTTC	CASSLGGGTVLFYGYTF
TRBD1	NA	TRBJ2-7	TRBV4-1	TGCGCCAGCAGCCGGATCGGGACAGCCTACGAGCAGTACTTC	CASSRIGTAYEQYF
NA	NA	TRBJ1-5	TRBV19	TGTGCCAGTAGTACCGGACAGCTTCAGCCCCAGCATTTT	CASSTGQLQPQHF
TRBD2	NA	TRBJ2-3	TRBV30	TGTGCCTGGACCCTAGCGGGACTAAACACAGATACGCAGTATTTT	CAWTLAGLNTDTQYF
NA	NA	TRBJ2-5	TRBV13	TGTGCCAGCAGCTTAGACGGGGAGACCCAGTACTTC	CASSLDGETQYF
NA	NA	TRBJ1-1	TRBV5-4	TGTGCCAGCAGCGGCGGGATACACACTGAAGCTTTCTTT	CASSGGIHTEAFF
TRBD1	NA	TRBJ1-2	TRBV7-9	TGTGCCAGCAGCTTAAATTATAGGGACAGGGTCTATGGCTACACCTTC	CASSLNYRDRVYGYTF
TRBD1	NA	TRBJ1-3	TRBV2	TGTGCCAGCAGTGATTTACGGGACAGGGGGCGCGGGTCTGGAAACACCATATATTTT	CASSDLRDRGRGSGNTIYF
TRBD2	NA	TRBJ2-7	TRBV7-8	TGTGCCAGCAGCGGACTAGCGGGAGGGCCGGGGGAGCAGTACTTC	CASSGLAGGPGEQYF
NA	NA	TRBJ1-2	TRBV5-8	TGTGCCAGCAGCTCGGGCTGGCGGGGCAGCTATGGCTACACCTTC	CASSSGWRGSYGYTF
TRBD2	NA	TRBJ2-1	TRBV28	TGTGCCAGCAGTCCAATCCCCCCCGCGGGAGGTAATGGCAATGAGCAGTTCTTC	CASSPIPPAGGNGNEQFF
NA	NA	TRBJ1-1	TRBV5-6	TGTGCCAGCAGCTTGAGACAGAGAACTGAAGCTTTCTTT	CASSLRQRTEAFF
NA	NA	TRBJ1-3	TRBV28	TGTGCCAGCAGTTTACACAGTGGAAACACCATATATTTT	CASSLHSGNTIYF
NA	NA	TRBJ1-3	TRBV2	TGTGCCAGCAGCGCAACCCGGGGTACTGGAAACACCATATATTTT	CASSATRGTGNTIYF
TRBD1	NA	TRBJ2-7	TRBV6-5	TGTGCCAGCAGACCGCCGGGACAGTTCCACGAGCAGTACTTC	CASRPPGQFHEQYF
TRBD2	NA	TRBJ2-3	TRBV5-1	TGCGCCAGCAGCTTTCCGTCTAGCGGGGTGGGTGTCACAGATACGCAGTATTTT	CASSFPSSGVGVTDTQYF
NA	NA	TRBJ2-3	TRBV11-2	TGTGCCAGCAGCTCCGGGGTGGTAAGCACAGATACGCAGTATTTT	CASSSGVVSTDTQYF
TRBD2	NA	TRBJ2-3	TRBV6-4	TGTGCCAGCAGTGACGGGACTAGCAGCACAGATACGCAGTATTTT	CASSDGTSSTDTQYF
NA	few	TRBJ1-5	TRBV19	TGTGCCAGTACCTCAGGCCACGCTGGCGGCAATCAGCCCCAGCATTTT	CASTSGHAGGNQPQHF
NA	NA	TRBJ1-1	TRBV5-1	TGCGCCAGCAGCTTGGCCCACGGGACACAGAACACTGAAGCTTTCTTT	CASSLAHGTQNTEAFF
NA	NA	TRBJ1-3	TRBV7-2	TGTGCCAGCAGCTTATACACGCTGGACACCATATATTTT	CASSLYTLDTIYF
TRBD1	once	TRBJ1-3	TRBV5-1	TGCGCCAGCAGCTTGGGCCCGGGACAGGGAAACACCATATATTTT	CASSLGPGQGNTIYF
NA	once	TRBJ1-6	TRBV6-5	TGTGCCAGCAGTTTGAGGGAGGGGTATAATTCACCCCTCCACTTT	CASSLREGYNSPLHF
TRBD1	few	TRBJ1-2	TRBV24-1	TGTGCCACCAGTGATGGGCCGCCGGGACAGGGGAAAGGCTACACCTTC	CATSDGPPGQGKGYTF
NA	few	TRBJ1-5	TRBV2	TGTGCCAGCAGGGGGGTCTCAAGAGGGACATCGGGCAATCAGCCCCAGCATTTT	CASRGVSRGTSGNQPQHF
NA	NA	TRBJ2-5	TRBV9	TGTGCCAGCAGCCCACTTAGGACAGAAGAGACCCAGTACTTC	CASSPLRTEETQYF
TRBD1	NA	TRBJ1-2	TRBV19	TGTGCCAGTAGGACCTGGACAGGAGCCTATGGCTACACCTTC	CASRTWTGAYGYTF